The T cell receptor beta chain under discussion was sequenced for a study of identical twins. Study-wide results and limits: Twin-shared out-of-frame alpha sequences were enriched for low generation probability. Invariant populations such as MAIT and iNKT cells could partly muddle zero-insertion analyses.

The CDR3 extends over 15 amino acids. Trimming at V came to 2 bases and at J to 3 bases, leaving 5 bases not matched to a gene. The V gene's germline CDR1 is MGHDK and CDR2 SYGVNS. TCRdb reanalysed the 5' RACE reads using MiXCR and keeps one entry per CDR3 protein. The data show 450,000 or so distinct CDR3 sequences, 12% to 15% seen once. This clonotype was counted only a few times. What it binds is not known. These sequences were also reported in another study, on yellow fever vaccine responses in identical twins.

The V call is TRBV25-1, the J call TRBJ2-7; 9 bases fit TRBD1. The origin of this receptor is a woman aged 18-29 years in good health. The sample taken for sequencing was CD4+ T cells sorted from blood. CDR3 protein: CASSEMGQGRYEQYF. The CDR3 DNA follows: TGTGCCAGCAGTGAAATGGGACAGGGACGCTACGAGCAGTACTTC.